This T cell receptor beta chain originates from a study of blood T cell repertoires in COVID-19. The germline CDR1 and CDR2 sequences are LNHDA and SQIVND (reference sequence). The CDR3 contains 14 residues. V was cut by 2 bases and J by 7 bases, with 11 bases left in between. Allocation to cohorts depended on clinical history reported by the participants. Assay used: immunoSEQ multiplex PCR; TCRdb lists only in-frame clones, some missing. The sample yields some 490,000 clones, about nine tenths seen once. The TCR was taken from a woman in her sixties or seventies who had recovered from COVID-19. Sample: PBMCs or T cells enriched from blood (not recorded which). This rearrangement joins TRBV19 to TRBJ2-2; D not resolved. The CDR3: CASSIKTRGGELFF. The DNA for the CDR3 is TGTGCCAGTAGTATAAAGACACGTGGCGGGGAGCTGTTTTTT.